These T cell receptor beta chains were read from a single sample in a study of blood T cell repertoires in COVID-19. Produced via immunoSEQ multiplex PCR; TCRdb's table is partial and in-frame only. This table holds about 230,000 clones, almost 85% found once. Sequenced input: peripheral blood. The receptors were gathered from a man aged 50-60 years with COVID-19, enrolled during active disease. CDR3s include the opening cysteine and the closing phenylalanine or tryptophan. Each record gives: clone size, D gene, V gene, J gene, CDR3 DNA, CDR3 protein. The D gene is left open where the match is weak. Clone size appears in some rows only: once, few, many, or a class for an expanded clone.

>many|.|TRBV2|TRBJ2-7
TGTGCCAGCAGTGAAAAGGGGTATGAGCAGTACTTC
CASSEKGYEQYF
>few|TRBD2|TRBV3-1/TRBV3-2|TRBJ2-7
TGTGCCAGCAGCCATGCCGGGACTATGTTCGGCTACGAGCAGTACTTC
CASSHAGTMFGYEQYF
>.|.|TRBV2|TRBJ2-1
TGTGCCAGCTTGAGGGTGGGCTACAATGAGCAGTTCTTC
CASLRVGYNEQFF
>.|TRBD2|TRBV11-2|TRBJ2-7
TGTGCCAGCAGCTTAGATCCTTGGGGGGGGACTACCTACGAGCAGTACTTC
CASSLDPWGGTTYEQYF
>.|.|TRBV9|TRBJ2-4
TGTGCCAGCAGCGCCCAGACAGAGTTAGCCAAAAACATTCAGTACTTC
CASSAQTELAKNIQYF
>.|TRBD1|TRBV25-1|TRBJ1-5
TGTGCCAGCAGTCCTACAGGGGTTCGACAGCCCCAGCATTTT
CASSPTGVRQPQHF
>.|.|TRBV19|TRBJ1-1
TGTGCCAGTAGTATAGCCTCAGGACTGGGAGCTGAAGCTTTCTTT
CASSIASGLGAEAFF
>.|.|TRBV5-1|TRBJ1-1
TGCGCCAGCAGCTTGGCAGGCCCGGGGGCTTTCTTT
CASSLAGPGAFF
>.|TRBD2|TRBV7-7|TRBJ2-2
TGTGCTAGCAGCTTAGAAGCGGGGGTACTCACCGGGGAGCTGTTTTTT
CASSLEAGVLTGELFF
>.|.|TRBV5-1|TRBJ1-5
TGCGCCAGCAGCCTGGGGGGGGTTAGCAATCAGCCCCAGCATTTT
CASSLGGVSNQPQHF
>.|.|TRBV28|TRBJ2-7
TGTGCCAGCAGTGTACAGGGTCTAACCTACGAGCAGTACTTC
CASSVQGLTYEQYF
>.|.|TRBV15|TRBJ1-3
TGTGCCACCAGCGCCGGGGAGGGGGTCGGCTCTGGAAACACCATATATTTT
CATSAGEGVGSGNTIYF
>.|TRBD1|TRBV5-8|TRBJ1-4
TGTGCCAGCAGCGGCGGACAGGGGGCGTCTAATGAAAAACTGTTTTTT
CASSGGQGASNEKLFF
>once|.|TRBV7-9|TRBJ2-2
TGTGCCAGCAACACAGGAATAAACACCGGGGAGCTGTTTTTT
CASNTGINTGELFF
>.|TRBD1|TRBV2|TRBJ1-2
TGTGCCAGCAGTGAGAGACAGGGACGCTATGGCTACACCTTC
CASSERQGRYGYTF
>.|TRBD1|TRBV14|TRBJ1-2
TGTGCCAGCAGACCGACAGGGACCTATGGCTACACCTTC
CASRPTGTYGYTF
>few|.|TRBV6-5|TRBJ2-7
TGTGCCAGCAGGGCCACAGGGAGCCCGGGAGGTGAGCAGTACTTC
CASRATGSPGGEQYF
>.|TRBD1|TRBV6-1|TRBJ2-5
TGTGCCAGCAGTGTGGCTGGTCTCCGGGACAGGGGGTGGGAGACCCAGTACTTC
CASSVAGLRDRGWETQYF
>.|TRBD1|TRBV18|TRBJ2-7
TGTGCCAGCTCACCCGACAGGGCGAGCTCCTACGAGCAGTACTTC
CASSPDRASSYEQYF
>.|.|TRBV3-1/TRBV3-2|TRBJ1-1
TGTGCCAGCAGCCAAACAGGGTTAACTGAAGCTTTCTTT
CASSQTGLTEAFF
>.|TRBD1|TRBV5-5|TRBJ1-1
TGTGCCAGCAGCCAGGGACAGTTTCGCACTGAAGCTTTCTTT
CASSQGQFRTEAFF